The present T cell receptor beta chain was sequenced within a study of blood T cell repertoires in COVID-19. Looking at the study overall: Whether acute or convalescent, the COVID-19 samples came from the United States, Italy and Spain.

Germline V gives CDR1 SEHNR, CDR2 FQNEAQ (reference sequence). The length of the CDR3 is 15 residues. Trimming at V came to 5 bases and at J to 9 bases, leaving 10 bases not matched to a gene. As handled by the study authors: For nucleated cells, counts were estimated from reference gene primer amplification. Data came from immunoSEQ multiplex PCR; TCRdb stores just in-frame clones and leaves some out. The V and J calls and clone size were taken over from that table, and D and trimming were inferred from the DNA. The data contain around 250,000 clones, 80% to 90% of them singletons. Allocation to cohorts depended on clinical history reported by the participants.

The receptor comes from a woman aged 30 to 39 with acute COVID-19. This rearrangement joins TRBV7-9 to TRBJ2-1, with 10 bases lining up with TRBD2. Material for sequencing was PBMCs or T cells enriched from blood (not recorded which). CDR3 region: CASSLSSGSRGEQFF. The CDR3 coding sequence is TGTGCCAGCAGCCTATCTAGCGGGAGCCGGGGTGAGCAGTTCTTC.